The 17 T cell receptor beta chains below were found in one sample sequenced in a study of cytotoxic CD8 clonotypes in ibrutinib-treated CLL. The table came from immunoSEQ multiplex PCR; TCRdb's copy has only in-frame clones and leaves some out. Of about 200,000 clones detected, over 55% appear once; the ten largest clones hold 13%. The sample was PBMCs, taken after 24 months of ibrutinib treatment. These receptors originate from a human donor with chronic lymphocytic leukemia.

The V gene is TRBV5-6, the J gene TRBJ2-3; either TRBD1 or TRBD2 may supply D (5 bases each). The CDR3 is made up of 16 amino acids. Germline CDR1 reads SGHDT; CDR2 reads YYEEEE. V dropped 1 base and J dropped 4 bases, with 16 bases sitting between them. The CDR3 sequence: CASSLLGEGWADTQYF. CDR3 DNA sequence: TGTGCCAGCAGCTTGTTGGGGGAAGGATGGGCAGATACGCAGTATTTT.

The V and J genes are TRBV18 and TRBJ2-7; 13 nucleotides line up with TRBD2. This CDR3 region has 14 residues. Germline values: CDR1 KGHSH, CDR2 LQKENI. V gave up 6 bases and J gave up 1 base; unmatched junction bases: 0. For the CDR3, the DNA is TGTGCCAGCTCGGGACTAGCGGGGTCCTACGAGCAGTACTTC. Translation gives CASSGLAGSYEQYF.

This CDR3 is CASKDGGRTGELFF. The CDR3 coding sequence is TGTGCCAGCAAGGATGGCGGGAGGACCGGGGAGCTGTTTTTT. The chain carries TRBV11-3 and TRBJ2-2, with 8 bases lining up with TRBD2. The junction had 6 bases not matched to a gene; V was cut back by 7 bases and J by 5 bases. Germline V gives CDR1 SGHNT, CDR2 YENEEA. The CDR3 totals 14 residues.

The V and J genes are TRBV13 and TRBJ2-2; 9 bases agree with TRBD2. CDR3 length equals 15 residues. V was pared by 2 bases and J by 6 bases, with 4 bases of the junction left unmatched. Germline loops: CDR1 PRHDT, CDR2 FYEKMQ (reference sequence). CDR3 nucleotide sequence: TGTGCCAGCAGCTTATCAGGACTAGCGTCCGGGGAGCTGTTTTTT. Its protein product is CASSLSGLASGELFF. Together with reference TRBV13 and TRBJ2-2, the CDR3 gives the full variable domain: AAGVIQSPRHLIKEKRETATLKCYPIPRHDTVYWYQQGPGQDPQFLISFYEKMQSDKGSIPDRFSAQQFSDYHSELNMSSLELGDSALYFCASSLSGLASGELFFGEGSRLTVL.

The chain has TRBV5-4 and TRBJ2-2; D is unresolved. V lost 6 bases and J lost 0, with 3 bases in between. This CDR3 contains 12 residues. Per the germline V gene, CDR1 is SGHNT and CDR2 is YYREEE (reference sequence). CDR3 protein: CASNSNTGELFF. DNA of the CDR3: TGTGCCAGCAATTCGAACACCGGGGAGCTGTTTTTT. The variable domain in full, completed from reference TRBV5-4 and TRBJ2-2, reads ETGVTQSPTHLIKTRGQQVTLRCSSQSGHNTVSWYQQALGQGPQFIFQYYREEENGRGNFPPRFSGLQFPNYSSELNVNALELDDSALYLCASNSNTGELFFGEGSRLTVL.

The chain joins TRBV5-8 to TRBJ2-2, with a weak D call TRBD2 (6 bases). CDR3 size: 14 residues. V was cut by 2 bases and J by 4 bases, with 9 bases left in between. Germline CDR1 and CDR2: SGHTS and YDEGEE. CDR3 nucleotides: TGTGCCAGCAGCTTCGGGAGCCGCACCGGGGAGCTGTTTTTT. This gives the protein CASSFGSRTGELFF. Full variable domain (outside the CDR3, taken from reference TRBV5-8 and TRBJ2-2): EAGVTQSPTHLIKTRGQQATLRCSPISGHTSVYWYQQALGLGLQFLLWYDEGEERNRGNFPPRFSGRQFPNYSSELNVNALELEDSALYLCASSFGSRTGELFFGEGSRLTVL.

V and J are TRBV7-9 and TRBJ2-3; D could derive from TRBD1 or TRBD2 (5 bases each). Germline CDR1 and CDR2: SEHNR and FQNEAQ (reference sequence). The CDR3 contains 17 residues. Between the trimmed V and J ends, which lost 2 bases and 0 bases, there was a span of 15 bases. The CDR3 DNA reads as TGTGCCAGCAGCTTACTGACCGGGACGCAGAGCACAGATACGCAGTATTTT. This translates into CASSLLTGTQSTDTQYF.

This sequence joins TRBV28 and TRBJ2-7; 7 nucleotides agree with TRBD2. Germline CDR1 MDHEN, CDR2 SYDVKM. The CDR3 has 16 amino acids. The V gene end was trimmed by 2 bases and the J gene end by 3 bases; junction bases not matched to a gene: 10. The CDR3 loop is CASSLLRASGNYEQYF. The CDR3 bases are TGTGCCAGCAGTTTACTCCGGGCTAGCGGAAACTACGAGCAGTACTTC.

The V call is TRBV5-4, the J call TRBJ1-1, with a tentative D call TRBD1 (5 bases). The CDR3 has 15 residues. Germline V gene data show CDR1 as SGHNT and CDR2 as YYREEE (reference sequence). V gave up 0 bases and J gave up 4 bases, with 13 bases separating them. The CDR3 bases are TGTGCCAGCAGCTTGGATGGGGGTTTAGGCACTGAAGCTTTCTTT. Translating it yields CASSLDGGLGTEAFF. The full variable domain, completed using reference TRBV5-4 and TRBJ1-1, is ETGVTQSPTHLIKTRGQQVTLRCSSQSGHNTVSWYQQALGQGPQFIFQYYREEENGRGNFPPRFSGLQFPNYSSELNVNALELDDSALYLCASSLDGGLGTEAFFGQGTRLTVV.

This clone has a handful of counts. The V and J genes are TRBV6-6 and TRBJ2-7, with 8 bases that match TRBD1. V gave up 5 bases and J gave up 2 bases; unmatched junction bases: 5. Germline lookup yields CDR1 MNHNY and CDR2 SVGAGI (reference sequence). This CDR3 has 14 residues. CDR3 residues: CASSPGQGTYEQYF. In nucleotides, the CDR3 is TGTGCCAGCAGTCCTGGACAGGGCACCTACGAGCAGTACTTC.

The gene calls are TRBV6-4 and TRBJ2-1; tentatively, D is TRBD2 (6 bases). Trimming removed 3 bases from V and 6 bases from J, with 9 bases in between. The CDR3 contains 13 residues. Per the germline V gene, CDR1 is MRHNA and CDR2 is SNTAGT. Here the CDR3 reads CASSDGLSNEQFF. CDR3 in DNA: TGTGCCAGCAGTGATGGACTATCCAATGAGCAGTTCTTC.

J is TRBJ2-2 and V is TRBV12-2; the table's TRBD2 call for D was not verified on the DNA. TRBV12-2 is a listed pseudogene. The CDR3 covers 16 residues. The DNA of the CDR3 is TGTGCAAGTCGCCCCGCGGGAGAAGTGAACACCGGGGAGCTGTTTTTT. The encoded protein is CASRPAGEVNTGELFF.

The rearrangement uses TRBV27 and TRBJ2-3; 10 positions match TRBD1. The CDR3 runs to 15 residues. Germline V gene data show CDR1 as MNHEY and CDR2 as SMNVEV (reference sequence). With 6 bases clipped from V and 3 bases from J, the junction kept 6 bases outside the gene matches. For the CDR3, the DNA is TGTGCCAGCAGCCCCGGGACAGGGGTAACAGATACGCAGTATTTT. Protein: CASSPGTGVTDTQYF.

CDR3 bases: TGTGCCAGTAGTAACAGGCAATTCGGCAATCAGCCCCAGCATTTT. It codes for CASSNRQFGNQPQHF. The chain has TRBV19 and TRBJ1-5; D possibly corresponds to TRBD1 (5 bases). The CDR3 sequence is 15 residues long. V dropped 4 bases and J dropped 2 bases, with 12 bases sitting between them. Germline CDR1 LNHDA, CDR2 SQIVND (reference sequence).

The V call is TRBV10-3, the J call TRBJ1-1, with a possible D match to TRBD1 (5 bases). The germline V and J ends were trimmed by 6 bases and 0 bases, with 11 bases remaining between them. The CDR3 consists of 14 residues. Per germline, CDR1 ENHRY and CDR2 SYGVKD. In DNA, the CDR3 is TGTGCCATCAGACCTGGACACCTGAACACTGAAGCTTTCTTT. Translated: CAIRPGHLNTEAFF.

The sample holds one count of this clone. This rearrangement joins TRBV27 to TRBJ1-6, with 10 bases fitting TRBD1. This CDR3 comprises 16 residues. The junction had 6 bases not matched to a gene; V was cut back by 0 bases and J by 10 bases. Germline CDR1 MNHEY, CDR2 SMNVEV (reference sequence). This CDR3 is CASSLSLGTGESPLHF. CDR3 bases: TGTGCCAGCAGTTTATCTTTAGGGACAGGGGAATCACCCCTCCACTTT.

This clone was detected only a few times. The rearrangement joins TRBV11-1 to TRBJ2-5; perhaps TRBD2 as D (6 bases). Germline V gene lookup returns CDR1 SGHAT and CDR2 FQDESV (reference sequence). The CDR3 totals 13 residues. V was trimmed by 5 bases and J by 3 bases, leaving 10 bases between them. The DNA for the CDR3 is TGTGCCAGCAGCCCGGGAGCGGAAGAGACCCAGTACTTC. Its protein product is CASSPGAEETQYF. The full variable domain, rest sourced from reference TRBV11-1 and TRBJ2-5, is EAEVAQSPRYKITEKSQAVAFWCDPISGHATLYWYRQILGQGPELLVQFQDESVVDDSQLPKDRFSAERLKGVDSTLKIQPAELGDSAMYLCASSPGAEETQYFGPGTRLLVL.